Here is one T cell receptor beta chain with its context. Sequencing used immunoSEQ multiplex PCR; TCRdb keeps in-frame clones, though not all of them. The table has roughly 150,000 clones, around 80% seen once. This entry belongs to a study of blood T cell repertoires in COVID-19. The overall study: Nucleic acid was either cDNA or gDNA, and it came from T cells, B-cell-depleted T cells, or PBMCs.

The germline V gene has CDR1 MNHEY and CDR2 SVGAGI. The length of the CDR3 is 14 residues. Trimming cost V 5 bases and J 7 bases, with 14 bases left between them. The origin of this receptor is a human donor with acute or convalescent COVID-19. The donor label of this sample is uncertain. The sample consisted of peripheral blood. The V call is TRBV6-5, the J call TRBJ1-4; D unresolved. CDR3 sequence reads: CASSQTGNGEKLFF. In nucleotides, the CDR3 is TGTGCCAGCAGTCAAACTGGTAATGGTGAAAAACTGTTTTTT.